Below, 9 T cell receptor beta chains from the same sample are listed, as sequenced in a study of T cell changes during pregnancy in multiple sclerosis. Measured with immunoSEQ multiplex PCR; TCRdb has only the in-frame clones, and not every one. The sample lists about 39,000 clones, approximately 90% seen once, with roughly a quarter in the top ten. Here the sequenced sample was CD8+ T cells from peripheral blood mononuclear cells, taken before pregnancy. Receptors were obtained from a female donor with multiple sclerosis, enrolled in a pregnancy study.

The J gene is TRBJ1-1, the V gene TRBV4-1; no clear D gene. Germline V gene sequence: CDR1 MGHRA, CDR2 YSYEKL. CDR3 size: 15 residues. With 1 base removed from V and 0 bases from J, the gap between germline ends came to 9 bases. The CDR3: CASSQGLYMNTEAFF. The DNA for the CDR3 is TGCGCCAGCAGCCAAGGACTGTACATGAACACTGAAGCTTTCTTT.

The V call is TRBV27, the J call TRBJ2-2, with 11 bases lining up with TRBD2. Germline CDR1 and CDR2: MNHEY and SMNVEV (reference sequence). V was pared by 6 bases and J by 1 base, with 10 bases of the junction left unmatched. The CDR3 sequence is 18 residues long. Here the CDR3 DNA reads TGTGCCAGCAGGGTGACTAGCGGGGCCCTAAGGAACACCGGGGAGCTGTTTTTT. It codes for CASRVTSGALRNTGELFF.

The CDR3 here is CASSPRGEGYF. CDR3 nucleotide sequence: TGTGCCAGCAGCCCCCGGGGGGAGGGCTACTTC. The chain recombines TRBV11-2 with TRBJ2-7; 7 bases align to TRBD2. V was pared by 5 bases and J by 13 bases, with 8 bases of the junction left unmatched. Germline CDR1 SGHAT, CDR2 FQNNGV. The CDR3 loop spans 11 amino acids.

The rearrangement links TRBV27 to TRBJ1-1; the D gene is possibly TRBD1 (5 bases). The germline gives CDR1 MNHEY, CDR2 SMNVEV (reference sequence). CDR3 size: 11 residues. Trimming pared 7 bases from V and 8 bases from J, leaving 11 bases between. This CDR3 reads CASTSAGEAFF. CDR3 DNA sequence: TGTGCCAGCACCAGCGCAGGGGAAGCTTTCTTT.

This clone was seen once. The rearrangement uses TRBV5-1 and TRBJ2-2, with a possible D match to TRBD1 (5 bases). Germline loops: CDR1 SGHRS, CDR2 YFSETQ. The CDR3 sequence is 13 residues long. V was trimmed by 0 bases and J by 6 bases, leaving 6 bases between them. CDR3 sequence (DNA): TGCGCCAGCAGCTTGGAGGGGCCCGGGGAGCTGTTTTTT. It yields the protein CASSLEGPGELFF.

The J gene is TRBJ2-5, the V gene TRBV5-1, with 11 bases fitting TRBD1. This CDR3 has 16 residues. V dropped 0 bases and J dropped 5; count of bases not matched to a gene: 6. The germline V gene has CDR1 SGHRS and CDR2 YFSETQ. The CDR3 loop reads CASSLAWTGGQETQYF. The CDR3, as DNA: TGCGCCAGCAGCTTGGCTTGGACAGGGGGCCAGGAGACCCAGTACTTC.

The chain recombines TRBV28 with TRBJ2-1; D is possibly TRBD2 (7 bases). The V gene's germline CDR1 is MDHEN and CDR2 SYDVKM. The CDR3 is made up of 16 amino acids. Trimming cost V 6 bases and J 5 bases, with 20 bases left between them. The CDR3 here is CASRGGGGSPDNEQFF. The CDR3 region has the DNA TGTGCCAGCAGAGGGGGAGGGGGTTCTCCTGACAATGAGCAGTTCTTC.

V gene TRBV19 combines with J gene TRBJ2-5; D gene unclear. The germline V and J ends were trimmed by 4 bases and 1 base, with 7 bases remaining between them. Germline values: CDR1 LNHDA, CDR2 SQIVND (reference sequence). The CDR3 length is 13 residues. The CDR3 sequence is CASSTPFQETQYF. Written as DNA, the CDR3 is TGTGCCAGTAGTACCCCGTTCCAAGAGACCCAGTACTTC.

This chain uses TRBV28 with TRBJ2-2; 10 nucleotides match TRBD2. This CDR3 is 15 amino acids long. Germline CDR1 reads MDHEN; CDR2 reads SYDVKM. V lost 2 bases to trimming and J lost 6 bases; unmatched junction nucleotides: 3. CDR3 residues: CASSLASGSPGELFF. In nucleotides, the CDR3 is TGTGCCAGCAGTTTAGCTAGCGGGAGCCCCGGGGAGCTGTTTTTT.